These 14 T cell receptor beta chains were all obtained from the same sample, sequenced in a study of Ad26.COV2.S vaccination and SARS-CoV-2 variants. Treatment defined: some 20 received Ad26.COV2.S at low or high dose, single or two shots; about 5 received placebo; per-sample allocation not given. Specimens were obtained on day 63 following the first vaccine or placebo injection. Assay: immunoSEQ multiplex PCR; the TCRdb copy retains only in-frame clones and omits some. The repertoire holds about 420,000 clones, 88% seen once, with approximately 4% in the top ten. The sample in question was peripheral blood, obtained in a trial of Ad26.COV2.S vaccine versus placebo. The receptors were gathered from a person between 18 and 60 years old who received the Ad26.COV2.S COVID-19 vaccine or a placebo.

This clone appeared a few times. The gene calls are TRBV4-1 and TRBJ1-3, with TRBD1 matching 8 bases. The CDR3 runs to 21 residues. Per the germline V gene, CDR1 is MGHRA and CDR2 is YSYEKL. V lost 0 bases, J lost 0 bases, and 16 bases stayed unmatched. CDR3: CASSQDRGTGQGRRSGNTIYF. CDR3 sequence (DNA): TGCGCCAGCAGCCAAGATAGGGGGACAGGCCAAGGCCGCCGCTCTGGAAACACCATATATTTT.

This clone is a singleton in its sample. The CDR3 loop is CASSRTSGGGTDTQYF. CDR3 bases: TGTGCCAGCAGTCGGACTAGCGGGGGGGGCACAGATACGCAGTATTTT. This chain joins TRBV6-4 and TRBJ2-3; 15 bases are a match to TRBD2. Trimming cost V 5 bases and J 1 base; bases outside gene matches: 1. The CDR3 length is 16 residues. Germline CDR1 reads MRHNA; CDR2 reads SNTAGT.

This clone was found once. This chain connects TRBV5-1 to TRBJ2-3, with D tentatively TRBD2 (5 bases). Germline values: CDR1 SGHRS, CDR2 YFSETQ. V was trimmed by 4 bases and J by 4 bases, leaving 10 bases between them. The length of the CDR3 is 13 residues. The CDR3 protein is CASSPSSPDTQYF. The DNA for the CDR3 is TGCGCCAGCAGCCCCTCTAGCCCAGATACGCAGTATTTT.

The rearrangement joins TRBV9 to TRBJ1-3; D uncertain. This CDR3 is 15 amino acids long. CDR1 SGDLS and CDR2 YYNGEE come from the germline V gene. V was clipped by 3 bases and J by 0 bases, with 10 bases between them. The CDR3 spells CASSGQASSGNTIYF. The DNA for the CDR3 is TGTGCCAGCAGCGGCCAGGCGAGCTCTGGAAACACCATATATTTT.

The chain recombines TRBV5-5 with TRBJ2-4; 7 nucleotides agree with TRBD2. V gave up 0 bases and J gave up 7 bases; unmatched junction bases: 10. There are 16 residues in the CDR3. Germline V gene lookup returns CDR1 SGHKS and CDR2 YYEKEE (reference sequence). The CDR3 DNA reads TGTGCCAGCAGCTTGGCTCCACCTCGGGGGGTTAACATTCAGTACTTC. As protein: CASSLAPPRGVNIQYF. The full variable domain, rest sourced from reference TRBV5-5 and TRBJ2-4, is DAGVTQSPTHLIKTRGQQVTLRCSPISGHKSVSWYQQVLGQGPQFIFQYYEKEERGRGNFPDRFSARQFPNYSSELNVNALLLGDSALYLCASSLAPPRGVNIQYFGAGTRLSVL.

The V gene is TRBV7-2, the J gene TRBJ2-7; 15 bases fit TRBD2. J lost 6 bases, V lost 1 base, and 7 bases had no gene match. CDR1 is SGHTA, CDR2 FQGNSA, per germline. The CDR3 loop spans 17 amino acids. The CDR3 nucleotides are TGTGCCAGCAGCTTAGTAAGGACTAGCGGGGGGGCTGGCGAGCAGTACTTC. It yields the protein CASSLVRTSGGAGEQYF. The complete variable domain, with remaining parts taken from reference TRBV7-2 and TRBJ2-7, reads GAGVSQSPSNKVTEKGKDVELRCDPISGHTALYWYRQSLGQGLEFLIYFQGNSAPDKSGLPSDRFSAERTGGSVSTLTIQRTQQEDSAVYLCASSLVRTSGGAGEQYFGPGTRLTVT.

Turning to this clone: The junction departs from the called germline gene at one end, perhaps through a read error. The rearrangement uses TRBV18 and TRBJ2-1; D is tentatively TRBD1 or TRBD2 (6 bases each). CDR1 is KGHSH and CDR2 is LQKENI in the germline V gene. The CDR3 loop spans 15 amino acids. The DNA for the CDR3 is TGTGCCAGCTCACCGAGGGTGGGCGGGGACAATGTGCAGTTCTTC. As protein: CASSPRVGGDNVQFF.

The chain links TRBV28 to TRBJ2-3; 8 bases match TRBD2. Per the germline V gene, CDR1 is MDHEN and CDR2 is SYDVKM. V shed 7 bases and J 2 bases; nucleotides not matched to a gene: 5. The CDR3 contains 14 residues. The CDR3 DNA reads as TGTGCCAGCACGAGCGGGGGATACACAGATACGCAGTATTTT. This sequence encodes CASTSGGYTDTQYF.

The CDR3 region is CASSPANLNEQYF. The CDR3, as DNA: TGCGCCAGCAGTCCGGCCAACTTGAACGAGCAGTACTTC. V and J are TRBV10-2 and TRBJ2-7; D is uncertain. CDR1 is WSHSY and CDR2 is SAAADI in the germline V gene. The CDR3 has 13 residues. The V end was cut by 5 bases, the J end by 5 bases, with 13 bases between.

This chain links TRBV7-8 with TRBJ2-3; weak D call: TRBD2 (5 bases). CDR3 size: 15 residues. Trimming left V 5 bases short and J 3 bases short, with 15 bases between. The germline V gene encodes CDR1 SGHVS and CDR2 FQNEAQ. The CDR3 DNA reads as TGTGCCAGCAGCGTGGATCTAGCTTTAACAGATACGCAGTATTTT. Its translation is CASSVDLALTDTQYF.

The CDR3, as DNA: TGTGCCAGCAGCCCCCAGGGGGACAGCGAAAATGAAAAACTGTTTTTT. Translation: CASSPQGDSENEKLFF. The chain has TRBV7-2 and TRBJ1-4, with 7 bases matching TRBD1. V dropped 5 bases and J dropped 5; count of bases not matched to a gene: 11. From germline, CDR1 is SGHTA and CDR2 FQGNSA. There are 16 residues in the CDR3.

This rearrangement joins TRBV6-5 to TRBJ2-7; TRBD1 is a possible D gene (6 bases). The germline V gene has CDR1 MNHEY and CDR2 SVGAGI. This CDR3 has 14 amino acids. Trimming left V 6 bases short and J 2 bases short, with 14 bases between. The DNA of the CDR3 is TGTGCCAGCAGGTCCGGGACATCTGCCTACGAGCAGTACTTC. As protein: CASRSGTSAYEQYF.

This clone came up a few times. V usage is TRBV6-5 and J usage is TRBJ1-1; the D is unclear. The germline CDR1 and CDR2 sequences are MNHEY and SVGAGI. The CDR3 has 15 amino acids. Trimming pared 0 bases from V and 4 bases from J, leaving 12 bases between. The CDR3 sequence is CASSYSGGILTEAFF. Here the CDR3 DNA reads TGTGCCAGCAGTTACTCCGGCGGGATCCTCACTGAAGCTTTCTTT.

The CDR3 sequence: CASSVAEGSGANVLTF. The CDR3 nucleotides read TGTGCCAGCAGCGTAGCCGAGGGCTCTGGGGCCAACGTCCTGACTTTC. This chain connects TRBV9 to TRBJ2-6; possibly TRBD2 for D (5 bases). Per germline, CDR1 SGDLS and CDR2 YYNGEE. The V end lost 0 bases, the J end lost 0 bases, and 7 bases lay between the germline ends. This CDR3 has 16 residues.